The entry that follows covers one T cell receptor (beta chain) sequence. The antigen is undetermined. Vbeta (60) and Jbeta (13) primers were used in the PCR. TCRdb's table, derived via immunoSEQ multiplex PCR, lists solely in-frame clones and lacks some. The table shows about 180,000 clones, with around 80% occurring only once. The V gene's germline CDR1 is MNHEY and CDR2 SMNVEV (reference sequence). This CDR3 contains 13 residues. The ends were cut back, 6 bases at V and 8 bases at J, with 17 bases in the middle. The source of the sample is a study of cytomegalovirus exposure and HLA in healthy donors. Overall study findings and caveats: For TCR beta chains, V- and J-gene trimming was later linked to a missense DCLRE1C variant. Most likely, a cluster of highly shared sequence variants arose as a sequencing artifact.

The chain carries TRBV27 and TRBJ2-7; the D gene is possibly TRBD1 (5 bases). The clonotype comes from a male donor in good health and CMV-seronegative. The specimen was PBMCs. For the CDR3, the DNA is TGTGCCAGCAGGTCCAGGGCAGACACTAAGCAGTACTTC. Translation: CASRSRADTKQYF.